These T cell receptor beta chains were read from a single sample in a study of T cells in Graves' hyperthyroidism and ophthalmopathy. TCRdb recomputed calls from the multiplex PCR reads with MiXCR, one row per CDR3 protein. Of about 620,000 distinct CDR3 sequences in the sample, 15% to 20% are singletons; the top ten hold around 4%. The sequenced material came from blood. The receptors derive from a young woman with Graves' hyperthyroidism. The CDR3 runs from the conserved cysteine through the conserved F or W. A D gene is named only where the DNA matches it firmly. Size is stated for part of the rows, as once, few or many counts, or as a class when the clone is expanded.

V: TRBV5-1; D: TRBD2; J: TRBJ2-1; size: many; CDR3: CASSLGREAGEQFF; DNA: TGCGCCAGCAGCTTGGGGCGGGAGGCCGGTGAGCAGTTCTTC
V: TRBV28; D: .; J: TRBJ1-1; size: many; CDR3: CASSLSQLTEAFF; DNA: TGTGCCAGCAGCCTTTCACAACTCACTGAAGCTTTCTTT
V: TRBV5-1; D: .; J: TRBJ2-5; size: many; CDR3: CASRGEGQETQYF; DNA: TGCGCCAGCAGAGGTGAAGGGCAAGAGACCCAGTACTTC
V: TRBV28; D: TRBD1; J: TRBJ1-2; size: few; CDR3: CASRTGQPYGYTF; DNA: TGTGCCAGCAGGACGGGACAGCCTTATGGCTACACCTTC
V: TRBV2; D: .; J: TRBJ1-6; size: .; CDR3: CASTPSENSPLHF; DNA: TGTGCCAGCACCCCATCGGAGAATTCACCCCTCCACTTT
V: TRBV20-1; D: .; J: TRBJ2-3; size: many; CDR3: CSAQRGQEGTDTQYF; DNA: TGCAGTGCCCAGCGGGGACAGGAAGGAACAGATACGCAGTATTTT
V: TRBV30; D: .; J: TRBJ2-5; size: .; CDR3: CAWSSGTLQETQYF; DNA: TGTGCCTGGAGTAGCGGGACATTACAAGAGACCCAGTACTTC
V: TRBV20-1; D: .; J: TRBJ2-7; size: .; CDR3: CSAQRDSYEQYF; DNA: TGCAGTGCGCAGCGGGACAGCTACGAGCAGTACTTC
V: TRBV5-1; D: TRBD1; J: TRBJ2-3; size: .; CDR3: CASSFRDRVDTQYF; DNA: TGCGCCAGCAGCTTCCGGGACAGGGTAGATACGCAGTATTTT
V: TRBV5-6; D: .; J: TRBJ1-5; size: .; CDR3: CASSLALAVNQPQHF; DNA: TGTGCCAGCAGCTTGGCCCTGGCAGTTAATCAGCCCCAGCATTTT
V: TRBV3-1; D: .; J: TRBJ2-7; size: few; CDR3: CASSPQRASYEQYF; DNA: TGTGCCAGCAGCCCCCAGCGGGCCTCCTACGAGCAGTACTTC